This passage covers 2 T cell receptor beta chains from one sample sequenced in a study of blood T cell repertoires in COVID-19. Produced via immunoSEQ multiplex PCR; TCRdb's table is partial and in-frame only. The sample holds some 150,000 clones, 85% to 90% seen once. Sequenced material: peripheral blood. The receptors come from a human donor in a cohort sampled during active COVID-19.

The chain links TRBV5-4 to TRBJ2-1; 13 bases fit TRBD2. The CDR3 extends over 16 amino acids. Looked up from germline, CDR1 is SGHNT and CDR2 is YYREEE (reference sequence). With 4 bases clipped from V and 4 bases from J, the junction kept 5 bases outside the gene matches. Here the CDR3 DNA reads TGTGCCAGCAGCGCCGGGACTAGCGGGAAATACAATGAGCAGTTCTTC. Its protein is CASSAGTSGKYNEQFF.

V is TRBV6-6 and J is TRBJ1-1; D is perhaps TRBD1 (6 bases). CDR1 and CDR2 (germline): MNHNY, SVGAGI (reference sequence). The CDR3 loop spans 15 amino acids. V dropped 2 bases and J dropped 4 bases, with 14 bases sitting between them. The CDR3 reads CASSYLSGVATEAFF. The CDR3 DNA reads TGTGCCAGCAGTTACCTTTCAGGGGTGGCCACTGAAGCTTTCTTT.